The 14 T cell receptor beta chains below come from one sample, sequenced in a study of T cell responses to AZD1222 COVID-19 vaccine. Libraries were prepared by immunoSEQ multiplex PCR; TCRdb keeps only in-frame clonotypes and omits some of them. This table holds some 80,000 clones, about nine tenths found once. The material was peripheral blood, obtained on day 0 of AZD1222 vaccination. These receptors originate from an adult in good health.

V and J are TRBV28 and TRBJ1-2, with D perhaps matching TRBD1 (6 bases). Deletions cut 6 bases from V and 4 bases from J, with 18 bases between. Germline V CDR1 and CDR2: MDHEN, SYDVKM. The CDR3 is made up of 15 amino acids. The chain's CDR3 is CASRDQGTMGYGYTF. CDR3 sequence (DNA): TGTGCCAGCAGAGATCAGGGGACGATGGGCTATGGCTACACCTTC.

This clone came up once. The chain has TRBV6-1 and TRBJ1-1; D is perhaps TRBD1 (5 bases). Per the germline V gene, CDR1 is MNHNS and CDR2 is SASEGT. The CDR3 consists of 17 residues. V was trimmed by 2 bases and J by 0 bases, leaving 16 bases between them. CDR3 residues: CASSETLPDTLNTEAFF. In nucleotides, the CDR3 is TGTGCCAGCAGTGAAACTCTCCCGGACACTCTGAACACTGAAGCTTTCTTT.

The sample holds one count of this clone. The chain couples TRBV9 to TRBJ1-3, with D perhaps matching TRBD1 (5 bases). Germline V gene data show CDR1 as SGDLS and CDR2 as YYNGEE. Trimming shortened V by 4 bases and J by 0 bases, and 8 bases separated the two germline ends. The CDR3 has 14 amino acids. CDR3 DNA: TGTGCCAGCAGCTTGGACACCTCTGGAAACACCATATATTTT. This codes for CASSLDTSGNTIYF. Together with reference TRBV9 and TRBJ1-3, the CDR3 gives the full variable domain: DSGVTQTPKHLITATGQRVTLRCSPRSGDLSVYWYQQSLDQGLQFLIQYYNGEERAKGNILERFSAQQFPDLHSELNLSSLELGDSALYFCASSLDTSGNTIYFGEGSWLTVV.

V and J are TRBV9 and TRBJ1-4; D not certain. Looked up from germline, CDR1 is SGDLS and CDR2 is YYNGEE. The CDR3 loop spans 15 amino acids. Trimming pared 1 base from V and 7 bases from J, leaving 14 bases between. The CDR3 DNA reads TGTGCCAGCAGCGTAAGGGAAAAGGGAGGTGAAAAACTGTTTTTT. Translating gives CASSVREKGGEKLFF.

This rearrangement joins TRBV7-9 to TRBJ2-1; tentatively, D is TRBD1 (6 bases). V lost 5 bases to trimming and J lost 1 base, with 12 bases between them. The germline V gene encodes CDR1 SEHNR and CDR2 FQNEAQ (reference sequence). The length of the CDR3 is 15 residues. The CDR3 nucleotides are TGTGCCAGCAGCACACGGACAGAATCCTACAATGAGCAGTTCTTC. Protein sequence: CASSTRTESYNEQFF. The full variable domain, rest sourced from reference TRBV7-9 and TRBJ2-1, is DTGVSQNPRHKITKRGQNVTFRCDPISEHNRLYWYRQTLGQGPEFLTYFQNEAQLEKSRLLSDRFSAERPKGSFSTLEIQRTEQGDSAMYLCASSTRTESYNEQFFGPGTRLTVL.

This clone appeared a single time. The rearrangement links TRBV30 to TRBJ1-2; possibly TRBD1 for D (6 bases). The CDR3 totals 15 residues. Trimming shortened V by 3 bases and J by 2 bases, and 16 bases separated the two germline ends. The germline gives CDR1 GTSNPN, CDR2 SVGIG (reference sequence). The CDR3: CAWSAIRTANYGYTF. The CDR3 DNA sequence: TGTGCCTGGAGCGCCATCCGGACAGCGAACTATGGCTACACCTTC.

The chain employs TRBV19 and TRBJ1-4, with D possibly matching TRBD1 (5 bases). Germline loops: CDR1 LNHDA, CDR2 SQIVND (reference sequence). V lost 7 bases and J lost 7, with 10 bases in between. This CDR3 comprises 12 residues. The CDR3 protein is CASNPGGEKLFF. CDR3 nucleotide sequence: TGTGCCAGTAACCCCGGGGGTGAAAAACTGTTTTTT.

At least ten counts were recorded for this clone. The chain is built from TRBV4-1 and TRBJ1-6; unclear D gene. Germline lookup yields CDR1 MGHRA and CDR2 YSYEKL. The V end lost 0 bases, the J end lost 4 bases, and 7 bases lay between the germline ends. This CDR3 has 15 residues. The CDR3 here is CASSQDIMYNSPLHF. The CDR3 nucleotides are TGCGCCAGCAGCCAAGACATAATGTATAATTCACCCCTCCACTTT.

The chain combines TRBV29-1 with TRBJ1-1; TRBD1 might be the D (6 bases). Germline V lookup: CDR1 SQVTM, CDR2 ANQGSEA. This CDR3 has 12 residues. Trimming stripped 7 bases from V and 0 bases from J, with 9 bases between. The CDR3 region is CSAGQLNTEAFF. In DNA, the CDR3 is TGCAGCGCCGGACAGTTGAACACTGAAGCTTTCTTT. Using reference TRBV29-1 and TRBJ1-1 for the parts outside the CDR3, the full variable domain is SAVISQKPSRDICQRGTSLTIQCQVDSQVTMMFWYRQQPGQSLTLIATANQGSEATYESGFVIDKFPISRPNLTFSTLTVSNMSPEDSSIYLCSAGQLNTEAFFGQGTRLTVV.

This chain uses TRBV27 with TRBJ1-4; maybe TRBD1 (6 bases). The CDR3 loop spans 15 amino acids. Germline lookup yields CDR1 MNHEY and CDR2 SMNVEV (reference sequence). Trimming cost V 4 bases and J 5 bases, with 14 bases left between them. The CDR3 sequence is CASSWSGRGNEKLFF. CDR3 DNA: TGTGCCAGCAGTTGGTCGGGCAGGGGCAATGAAAAACTGTTTTTT.

V usage is TRBV7-9 and J usage is TRBJ2-3, with 9 bases that match TRBD1. The CDR3 runs to 16 residues. The germline CDR1 and CDR2 sequences are SEHNR and FQNEAQ (reference sequence). V lost 1 base and J lost 2; bases outside the gene matches: 4. CDR3 protein: CASSLVQGAVTDTQYF. For the CDR3, the DNA is TGTGCCAGCAGCTTAGTACAGGGGGCGGTCACAGATACGCAGTATTTT. The full variable domain, its missing parts supplied by reference TRBV7-9 and TRBJ2-3, is DTGVSQNPRHKITKRGQNVTFRCDPISEHNRLYWYRQTLGQGPEFLTYFQNEAQLEKSRLLSDRFSAERPKGSFSTLEIQRTEQGDSAMYLCASSLVQGAVTDTQYFGPGTRLTVL.

The chain recombines TRBV28 with TRBJ1-5; D is uncertain. Looked up from germline, CDR1 is MDHEN and CDR2 is SYDVKM. The CDR3 consists of 14 residues. Trimming removed 3 bases from V and 2 bases from J, with 8 bases in between. The CDR3 loop reads CASSFGQGNQPQHF. The CDR3 DNA reads TGTGCCAGCAGTTTTGGTCAGGGCAATCAGCCCCAGCATTTT.

The J gene is TRBJ1-6, the V gene TRBV19; TRBD1 aligns across 7 bases. The CDR3 sequence is 15 residues long. V shed 6 bases and J 4 bases; nucleotides not matched to a gene: 6. Germline V gene data show CDR1 as LNHDA and CDR2 as SQIVND (reference sequence). CDR3 DNA sequence: TGTGCCAGTAGCCCGCCGACAGGGTATAATTCACCCCTCCACTTT. Translating gives CASSPPTGYNSPLHF.

The CDR3 nucleotides are TGTGCCAGCAGCAGGGACAGCTCTGGAAACACCATATATTTT. Translating it yields CASSRDSSGNTIYF. V is TRBV9 and J is TRBJ1-3; 7 bases map to TRBD1. CDR1 and CDR2 from the germline V gene are SGDLS and YYNGEE. The CDR3 consists of 14 residues. V lost 4 bases, J lost 0 bases, and 1 base stayed unmatched. The full variable domain, rest sourced from reference TRBV9 and TRBJ1-3, is DSGVTQTPKHLITATGQRVTLRCSPRSGDLSVYWYQQSLDQGLQFLIQYYNGEERAKGNILERFSAQQFPDLHSELNLSSLELGDSALYFCASSRDSSGNTIYFGEGSWLTVV.